The 22 T cell receptor beta chains below all came from one sample that was sequenced in a study of CD8+ T cells in alopecia areata. RNA extraction and reverse transcription yielded cDNA as sequencing template. The protocol was immunoSEQ multiplex PCR, while the TCRdb copy is restricted to in-frame clones and leaves out a portion. The sample comprises some 150,000 clones, 70% to 90% of which are singletons, and less than 15% rests with the top ten. Treatment described: oral pan-JAK inhibitor, 5-10 mg twice daily. Material: CD8+ T cells sorted from blood, obtained at week 4, from a patient treated with tofacitinib. All receptors derive from a human donor with alopecia areata.

The V call is TRBV7-6, the J call TRBJ2-3; D uncertain. V lost 2 bases and J 2 bases, leaving 11 bases between the germline ends. This CDR3 is 15 amino acids long. Looked up from germline, CDR1 is SGHVS and CDR2 is FNYEAQ. The CDR3, as DNA: TGTGCCAGCAGCTTATCGGCCCGGCCCACAGATACGCAGTATTTT. It is translated as CASSLSARPTDTQYF.

The chain combines TRBV19 with TRBJ1-1, with no clear D. The CDR3 runs to 12 residues. The V gene lost 3 bases and the J gene lost 10 bases, with 12 bases spanning the gap. Germline CDR1 and CDR2: LNHDA and SQIVND (reference sequence). CDR3 bases: TGTGCCAGTAGTATCTCAGCGGGGATAGCTTTCTTT. This encodes CASSISAGIAFF.

This chain links TRBV15 with TRBJ2-1; a possible D gene is TRBD1 (5 bases). Germline loops: CDR1 LNHNV, CDR2 YYDKDF (reference sequence). Trimming left V 0 bases short and J 7 bases short, with 19 bases between. This CDR3 comprises 17 residues. CDR3 sequence (DNA): TGTGCCACCAGCAGAGATCCCCTCAGGAGCAGGGTGAATGAGCAGTTCTTC. Its protein product is CATSRDPLRSRVNEQFF.

This chain uses TRBV4-1 with TRBJ2-7; the D gene could be TRBD1 or TRBD2 (5 bases each). Trimming cost V 0 bases and J 7 bases, with 19 bases left between them. The CDR3 has 16 residues. The germline CDR1 and CDR2 sequences are MGHRA and YSYEKL. The CDR3 DNA reads as TGCGCCAGCAGCCAAGATGGCGTGCCGGGGCAAGGGGAGCAGTACTTC. It translates to CASSQDGVPGQGEQYF.

CDR3: CASSLSSDTQYF. CDR3 DNA sequence: TGTGCCAGCAGCCTCTCCTCAGATACGCAGTATTTT. V gene TRBV6-6 combines with J gene TRBJ2-3, with unresolved D. CDR1 is MNHNY and CDR2 is SVGAGI in the germline V gene (reference sequence). Between the trimmed V and J ends, which lost 6 bases and 4 bases, there was a span of 8 bases. The CDR3 covers 12 residues.

This clone was detected only a few times. The chain recombines TRBV6-1 with TRBJ2-5; 13 nucleotides line up with TRBD2. Germline loops: CDR1 MNHNS, CDR2 SASEGT. The CDR3 runs to 15 residues. J gave up 5 bases and V 6 bases, and 6 bases lay outside the gene matches. The DNA of the CDR3 is TGTGCCAGCAGCCCCGGGACTAGCGGGAAGGAGACCCAGTACTTC. It translates to CASSPGTSGKETQYF.

In its sample, this clone was seen once. The chain employs TRBV7-9 and TRBJ2-1; D may be TRBD2 (5 bases). The V end lost 1 base, the J end lost 5 bases, and 15 bases lay between the germline ends. The CDR3 is 16 residues long. Germline loops: CDR1 SEHNR, CDR2 FQNEAQ (reference sequence). CDR3 in amino acids: CASSLVMQRFDNEQFF. In DNA form, the CDR3 reads TGTGCCAGCAGCTTAGTGATGCAGCGGTTCGACAATGAGCAGTTCTTC.

The CDR3 loop reads CASSHSQGVSYEQYF. As DNA, the CDR3 is TGCGCCAGCAGCCACTCTCAGGGGGTCTCCTACGAGCAGTACTTC. The chain is built from TRBV4-1 and TRBJ2-7; 7 positions match TRBD1. The V and J ends lost 3 bases and 0 bases, in that order; junction bases with no gene match: 5. The CDR3 spans 15 residues. Germline V gene sequence: CDR1 MGHRA, CDR2 YSYEKL.

The rearrangement uses TRBV6-4 and TRBJ2-6; TRBD1 agrees at 8 bases. Germline V gene lookup returns CDR1 MRHNA and CDR2 SNTAGT. CDR3 length equals 15 residues. V shed 2 bases and J 3 bases; nucleotides not matched to a gene: 0. The CDR3 is CASSDGQGGANVLTF. The CDR3 DNA is TGTGCCAGCAGTGACGGACAGGGTGGGGCCAACGTCCTGACTTTC.

The rearrangement uses TRBV13 and TRBJ2-7; D uncertain. The germline gives CDR1 PRHDT, CDR2 FYEKMQ (reference sequence). The CDR3 totals 15 residues. Trimming left V 7 bases short and J 0 bases short, with 16 bases between. The chain's CDR3 is CASNRAGTNSYEQYF. For the CDR3, the DNA is TGTGCCAGCAACCGAGCCGGAACCAACTCCTACGAGCAGTACTTC.

The rearrangement links TRBV7-8 to TRBJ2-3, with TRBD2 as a possible D gene (6 bases). Looked up from germline, CDR1 is SGHVS and CDR2 is FQNEAQ. The CDR3 has 15 residues. Deletions cut 0 bases from V and 2 bases from J, with 9 bases between. CDR3 coding DNA: TGTGCCAGCAGCTTAGCGCCTAGCGACACAGATACGCAGTATTTT. Its protein product is CASSLAPSDTDTQYF.

The chain is built from TRBV11-2 and TRBJ2-4; 9 bases map to TRBD1. Germline lookup yields CDR1 SGHAT and CDR2 FQNNGV. The J segment lost 4 bases and the V segment lost 0 bases, leaving 7 bases of the junction unmatched. The CDR3 consists of 17 residues. The CDR3 DNA sequence: TGTGCCAGCAGCTTAGATTTCTGGGACAGGGTAAAAAACATTCAGTACTTC. Translated, it gives CASSLDFWDRVKNIQYF. Drawing the rest from reference TRBV11-2 and TRBJ2-4, the complete variable domain is EAGVAQSPRYKIIEKRQSVAFWCNPISGHATLYWYQQILGQGPKLLIQFQNNGVVDDSQLPKDRFSAERLKGVDSTLKIQPAKLEDSAVYLCASSLDFWDRVKNIQYFGAGTRLSVL.

Details on this clone: This sample includes further DNA sequences coding for the same CDR3. The CDR3 spells CASSRGDTQYF. DNA of the CDR3: TGTGCCAGCAGTCGTGGAGATACGCAGTATTTT. The V gene is TRBV27, the J gene TRBJ2-3; D remains ambiguous. The CDR3 has 11 residues. Germline loops: CDR1 MNHEY, CDR2 SMNVEV (reference sequence). Trimming left V 5 bases short and J 5 bases short, with 5 bases between.

The sample holds a few counts of this clone. The CDR3 DNA reads as TGTGCCAGCTGGTCTAGGGGCAATGAGCAGTTCTTC. This sequence encodes CASWSRGNEQFF. V and J are TRBV6-6 and TRBJ2-1; possible D gene TRBD1, 5 bases. The CDR3 has 12 amino acids. Looked up from germline, CDR1 is MNHNY and CDR2 is SVGAGI (reference sequence). The V end lost 8 bases, the J end lost 6 bases, and 11 bases lay between the germline ends.

The chain employs TRBV4-1 and TRBJ2-1, with 8 nucleotides matching TRBD1. This CDR3 spans 16 amino acids. Germline loops: CDR1 MGHRA, CDR2 YSYEKL. V was pared by 3 bases and J by 3 bases, with 7 bases of the junction left unmatched. The chain's CDR3 is CASSQTGEAGYNEQFF. CDR3 bases: TGCGCCAGCAGCCAGACAGGGGAGGCGGGCTACAATGAGCAGTTCTTC.

V is TRBV4-1 and J is TRBJ1-1; D possibly corresponds to TRBD1 (5 bases). V gave up 7 bases and J gave up 5 bases, with 20 bases separating them. The CDR3 length is 15 residues. Germline V gene lookup returns CDR1 MGHRA and CDR2 YSYEKL. The CDR3 sequence is CASTPSGTARTEAFF. CDR3 DNA: TGCGCCAGCACCCCAAGCGGGACCGCGCGAACTGAAGCTTTCTTT.

This clone was seen just once. The chain recombines TRBV9 with TRBJ2-3; D might be TRBD1 or TRBD2, each matching 6 bases. There are 14 residues in the CDR3. Germline V gives CDR1 SGDLS, CDR2 YYNGEE. Trimming stripped 3 bases from V and 2 bases from J, with 10 bases between. CDR3 sequence (DNA): TGTGCCAGCAGCGGGGGGGCCGACACAGATACGCAGTATTTT. The encoded protein is CASSGGADTDTQYF.

This chain connects TRBV29-1 to TRBJ1-1; TRBD1 is a possible D gene (6 bases). Germline V gene lookup returns CDR1 SQVTM and CDR2 ANQGSEA. Trimming cost V 5 bases and J 7 bases, with 8 bases left between them. The CDR3 is 10 amino acids. The CDR3 nucleotides are TGCAGCGTTCGGACAGTTGAAGCTTTCTTT. It is translated as CSVRTVEAFF.

The V and J genes are TRBV11-2 and TRBJ2-7; no clear D gene. V was trimmed by 3 bases and J by 3 bases, leaving 9 bases between them. This CDR3 comprises 13 residues. The V gene's germline CDR1 is SGHAT and CDR2 FQNNGV. The CDR3 loop reads CASSFSTFYEQYF. DNA of the CDR3: TGTGCCAGCAGCTTCTCAACTTTCTACGAGCAGTACTTC.

This clone has more than one count but fewer than ten. The V call is TRBV4-1, the J call TRBJ2-1; D unclear. The V and J ends lost 0 bases and 4 bases respectively, with 7 bases between them. The CDR3 loop spans 14 amino acids. The V gene's germline CDR1 is MGHRA and CDR2 YSYEKL. The CDR3 sequence is CASSQEPAYNEQFF. The CDR3 DNA is TGCGCCAGCAGCCAAGAACCGGCATACAATGAGCAGTTCTTC.

The chain uses TRBV15 and TRBJ2-1; 9 nucleotides align to TRBD1. The germline gives CDR1 LNHNV, CDR2 YYDKDF (reference sequence). V shed 8 bases, J shed 1 base, and the junction held 3 bases outside the gene matches. This CDR3 is built from 14 residues. The CDR3 reads CATEDRGSYNEQFF. In DNA form, the CDR3 reads TGTGCCACCGAGGACAGGGGTTCCTACAATGAGCAGTTCTTC.

This chain joins TRBV4-1 and TRBJ2-2; 11 bases are shared with TRBD1. CDR1 and CDR2 from the germline V gene are MGHRA and YSYEKL. CDR3 length: 18 residues. V dropped 1 base and J dropped 0; count of bases not matched to a gene: 4. DNA for the CDR3: TGCGCCAGCAGCCAAGGACCGGGACAGGGGGCGAACACCGGGGAGCTGTTTTTT. It is translated as CASSQGPGQGANTGELFF.